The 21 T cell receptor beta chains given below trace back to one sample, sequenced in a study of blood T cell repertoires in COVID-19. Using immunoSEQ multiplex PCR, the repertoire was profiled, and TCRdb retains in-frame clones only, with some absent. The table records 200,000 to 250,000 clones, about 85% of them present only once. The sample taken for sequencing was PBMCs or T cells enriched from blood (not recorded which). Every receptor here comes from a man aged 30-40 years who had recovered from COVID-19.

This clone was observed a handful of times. The CDR3 DNA reads TGTGCCAGCAGATTTCGACAGGGGTACAGGACTAGCGGGCCATCCTACGAGCAGTACTTC. Its protein product is CASRFRQGYRTSGPSYEQYF. The rearrangement links TRBV28 to TRBJ2-7; the match to TRBD2 covers 11 bases. V shed 6 bases, J shed 1 base, and the junction held 20 bases outside the gene matches. The CDR3 length is 20 residues. Germline V gene sequence: CDR1 MDHEN, CDR2 SYDVKM.

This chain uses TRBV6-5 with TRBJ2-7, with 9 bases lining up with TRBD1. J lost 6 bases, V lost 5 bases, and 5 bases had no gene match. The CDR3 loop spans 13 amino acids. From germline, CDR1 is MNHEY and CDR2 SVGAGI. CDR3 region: CASSPGQGSEQYF. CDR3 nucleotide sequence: TGTGCCAGCAGTCCGGGACAGGGTTCCGAGCAGTACTTC.

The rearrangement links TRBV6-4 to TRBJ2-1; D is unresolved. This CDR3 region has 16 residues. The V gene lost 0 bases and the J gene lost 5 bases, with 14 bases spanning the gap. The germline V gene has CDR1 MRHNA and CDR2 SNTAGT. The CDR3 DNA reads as TGTGCCAGCAGTGACTCGGCGGTTGGCCCACACAATGAGCAGTTCTTC. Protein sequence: CASSDSAVGPHNEQFF.

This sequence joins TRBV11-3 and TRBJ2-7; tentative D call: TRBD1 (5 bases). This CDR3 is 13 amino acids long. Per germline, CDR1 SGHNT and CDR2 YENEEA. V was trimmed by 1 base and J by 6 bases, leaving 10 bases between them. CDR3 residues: CASSLVTGGEQYF. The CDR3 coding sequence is TGTGCCAGCAGCTTAGTAACAGGTGGCGAGCAGTACTTC.

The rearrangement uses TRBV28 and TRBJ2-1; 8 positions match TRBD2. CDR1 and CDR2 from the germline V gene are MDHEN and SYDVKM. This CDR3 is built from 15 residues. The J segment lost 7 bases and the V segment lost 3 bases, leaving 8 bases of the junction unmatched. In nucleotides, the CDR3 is TGTGCCAGCAGTTTGGGAGGGACTAGTGGGAATGAGCAGTTCTTC. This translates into CASSLGGTSGNEQFF.

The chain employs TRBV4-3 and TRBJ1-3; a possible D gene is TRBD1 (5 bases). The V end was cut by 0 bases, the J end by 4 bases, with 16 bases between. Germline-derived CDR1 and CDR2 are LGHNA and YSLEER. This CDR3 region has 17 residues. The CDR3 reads CASSQDPVAGNGNTIYF. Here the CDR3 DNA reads TGCGCCAGCAGCCAAGATCCAGTTGCAGGGAACGGAAACACCATATATTTT.

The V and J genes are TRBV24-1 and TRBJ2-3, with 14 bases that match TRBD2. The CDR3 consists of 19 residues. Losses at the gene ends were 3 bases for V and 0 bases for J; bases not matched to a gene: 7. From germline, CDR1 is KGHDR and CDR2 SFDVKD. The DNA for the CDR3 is TGTGCCACCAGTGATCCGACTAGCGGGGGGGATTCTAGCACAGATACGCAGTATTTT. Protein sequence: CATSDPTSGGDSSTDTQYF.

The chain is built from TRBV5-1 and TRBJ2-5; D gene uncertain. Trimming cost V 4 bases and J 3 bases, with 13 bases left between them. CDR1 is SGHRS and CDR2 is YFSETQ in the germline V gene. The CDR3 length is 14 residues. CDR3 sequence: CASSRGLDKETQYF. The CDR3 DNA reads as TGCGCCAGCAGCCGAGGCCTGGATAAAGAGACCCAGTACTTC.

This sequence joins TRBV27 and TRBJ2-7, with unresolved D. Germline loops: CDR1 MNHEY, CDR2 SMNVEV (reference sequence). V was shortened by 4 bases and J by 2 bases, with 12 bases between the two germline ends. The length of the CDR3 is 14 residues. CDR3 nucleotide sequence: TGTGCCAGCAGTTACCAGATTTCCCCCTACGAGCAGTACTTC. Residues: CASSYQISPYEQYF.

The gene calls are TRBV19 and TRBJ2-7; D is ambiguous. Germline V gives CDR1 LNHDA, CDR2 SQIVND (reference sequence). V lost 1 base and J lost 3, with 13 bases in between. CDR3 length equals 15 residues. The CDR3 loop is CASSIGHSHFYEQYF. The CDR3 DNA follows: TGTGCCAGTAGTATAGGGCACAGCCATTTCTACGAGCAGTACTTC.

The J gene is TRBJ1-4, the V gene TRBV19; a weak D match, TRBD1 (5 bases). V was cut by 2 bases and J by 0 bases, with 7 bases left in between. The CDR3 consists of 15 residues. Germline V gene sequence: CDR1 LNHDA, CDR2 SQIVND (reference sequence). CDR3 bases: TGTGCCAGTAGTATACAGGGAACAACTAATGAAAAACTGTTTTTT. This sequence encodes CASSIQGTTNEKLFF.

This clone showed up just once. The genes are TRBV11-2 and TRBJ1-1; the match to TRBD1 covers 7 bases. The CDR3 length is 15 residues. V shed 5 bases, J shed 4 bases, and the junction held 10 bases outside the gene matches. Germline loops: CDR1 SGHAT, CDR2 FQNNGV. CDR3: CASSTRQGWTTEAFF. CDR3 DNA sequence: TGTGCCAGCAGCACCCGACAGGGATGGACCACTGAAGCTTTCTTT.

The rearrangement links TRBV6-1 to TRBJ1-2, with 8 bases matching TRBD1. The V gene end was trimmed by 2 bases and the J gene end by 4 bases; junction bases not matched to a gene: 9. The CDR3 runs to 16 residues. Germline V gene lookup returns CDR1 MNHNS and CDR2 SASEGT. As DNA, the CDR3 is TGTGCCAGCAGTGAACGGCAGGGGGCGACGGGCTATGGCTACACCTTC. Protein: CASSERQGATGYGYTF.

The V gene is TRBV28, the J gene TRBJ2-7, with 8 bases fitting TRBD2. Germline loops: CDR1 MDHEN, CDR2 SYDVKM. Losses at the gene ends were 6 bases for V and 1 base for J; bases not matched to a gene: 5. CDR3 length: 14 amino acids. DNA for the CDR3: TGTGCCAGCAGACCGGGACTAGGTTCCTACGAGCAGTACTTC. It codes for CASRPGLGSYEQYF.

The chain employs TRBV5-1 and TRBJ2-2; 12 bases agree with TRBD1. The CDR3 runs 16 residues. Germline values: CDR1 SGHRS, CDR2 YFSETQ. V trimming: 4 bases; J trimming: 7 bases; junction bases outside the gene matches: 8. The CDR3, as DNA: TGCGCCAGCAGCCCGGCGGGACAGGGGGCGATCGGGGAGCTGTTTTTT. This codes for CASSPAGQGAIGELFF.

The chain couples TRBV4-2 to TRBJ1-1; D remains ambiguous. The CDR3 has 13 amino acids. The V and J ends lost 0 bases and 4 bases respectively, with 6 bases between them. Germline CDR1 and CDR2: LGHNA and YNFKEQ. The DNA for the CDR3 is TGTGCCAGCAGCCAAGAAGCCGGCACTGAAGCTTTCTTT. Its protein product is CASSQEAGTEAFF.

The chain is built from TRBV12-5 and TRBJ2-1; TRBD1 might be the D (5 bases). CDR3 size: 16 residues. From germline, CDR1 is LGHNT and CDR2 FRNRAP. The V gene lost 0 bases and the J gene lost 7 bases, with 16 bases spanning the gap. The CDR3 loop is CASGLVLRGLPNEQFF. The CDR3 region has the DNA TGTGCTAGTGGTTTGGTACTAAGGGGCCTACCTAATGAGCAGTTCTTC.

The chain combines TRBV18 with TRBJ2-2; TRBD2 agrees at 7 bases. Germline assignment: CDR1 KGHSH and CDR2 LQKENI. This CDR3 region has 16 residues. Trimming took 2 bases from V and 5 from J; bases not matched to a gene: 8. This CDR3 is CASSPMTGGNTGELFF. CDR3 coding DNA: TGTGCCAGCTCACCAATGACGGGGGGAAATACCGGGGAGCTGTTTTTT.

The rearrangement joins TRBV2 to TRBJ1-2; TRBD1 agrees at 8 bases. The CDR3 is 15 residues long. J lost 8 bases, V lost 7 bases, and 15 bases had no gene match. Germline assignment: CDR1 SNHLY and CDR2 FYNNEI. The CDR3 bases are TGTGCCAGCACCGAAGGACAGGGAAAGGCGAAAGGCTACACCTTC. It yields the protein CASTEGQGKAKGYTF.

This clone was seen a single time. This CDR3 is CASSLIYEQFF. Here the CDR3 DNA reads TGTGCCAGCAGCTTAATCTATGAGCAGTTCTTC. V usage is TRBV7-9 and J usage is TRBJ2-1; D not certain. V gave up 2 bases and J gave up 8 bases, with 4 bases separating them. The germline CDR1 and CDR2 sequences are SEHNR and FQNEAQ (reference sequence). The CDR3 runs to 11 residues.

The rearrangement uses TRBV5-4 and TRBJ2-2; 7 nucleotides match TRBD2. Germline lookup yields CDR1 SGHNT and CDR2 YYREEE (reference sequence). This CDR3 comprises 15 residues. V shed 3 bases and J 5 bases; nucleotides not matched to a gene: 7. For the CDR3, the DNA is TGTGCCAGCAGCTCTAGGACTAGTAATACCGGGGAGCTGTTTTTT. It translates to CASSSRTSNTGELFF.